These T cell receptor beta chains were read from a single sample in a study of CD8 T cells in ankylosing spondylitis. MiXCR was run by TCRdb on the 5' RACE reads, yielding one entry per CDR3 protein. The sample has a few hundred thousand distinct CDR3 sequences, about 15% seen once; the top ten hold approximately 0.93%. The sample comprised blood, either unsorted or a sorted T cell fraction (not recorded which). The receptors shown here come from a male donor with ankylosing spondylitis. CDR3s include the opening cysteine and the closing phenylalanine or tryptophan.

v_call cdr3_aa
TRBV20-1 CSARRVVSSYEQYF
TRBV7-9 CASSTRTSSTGDTQYF
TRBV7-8 CASSAGGSSYNSPLHF
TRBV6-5 CASSRNSGTYNEQFF
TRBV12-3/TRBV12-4 CASSPRHGGTEAFF
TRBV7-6 CASRHDQETQYF
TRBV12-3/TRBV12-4 CASRAGATEAFF
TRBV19 CASSITTSGTSYNEQFF
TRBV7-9 CASSLTGSETEAFF
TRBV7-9 CASSTLAASSYNEQFF
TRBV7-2 CASSLPQESTEAFF
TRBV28 CASSLGAASGVQQETQYF
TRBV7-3 CASSLTRGSQETQYF
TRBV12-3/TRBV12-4 CASSLGTSGGTQETQYF
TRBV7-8 CASSVGTGGHQPQHF
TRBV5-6 CASNPGVQETQYF
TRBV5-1 CASSLGTGGWGETQYF
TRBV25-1 CASSEAWASGIDEQFF
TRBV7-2 CASSSSGPQETQYF
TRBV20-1 CSAEGVGGPTEAFF
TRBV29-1 CSVHQGASTDTQYF
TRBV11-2 CASSLAPRETQYF